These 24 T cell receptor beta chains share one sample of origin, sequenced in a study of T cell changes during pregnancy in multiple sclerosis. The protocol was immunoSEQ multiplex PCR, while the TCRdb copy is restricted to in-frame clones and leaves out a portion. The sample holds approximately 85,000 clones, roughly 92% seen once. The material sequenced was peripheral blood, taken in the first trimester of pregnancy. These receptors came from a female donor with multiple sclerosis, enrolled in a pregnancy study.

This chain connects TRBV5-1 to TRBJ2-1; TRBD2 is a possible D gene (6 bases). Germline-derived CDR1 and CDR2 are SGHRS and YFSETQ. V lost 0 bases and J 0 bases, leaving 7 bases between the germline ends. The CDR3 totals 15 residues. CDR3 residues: CASSLGGGSYNEQFF. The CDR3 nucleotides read TGCGCCAGCAGCTTGGGGGGAGGCTCCTACAATGAGCAGTTCTTC. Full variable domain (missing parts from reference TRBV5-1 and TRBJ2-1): KAGVTQTPRYLIKTRGQQVTLSCSPISGHRSVSWYQQTPGQGLQFLFEYFSETQRNKGNFPGRFSGRQFSNSRSEMNVSTLELGDSALYLCASSLGGGSYNEQFFGPGTRLTVL.

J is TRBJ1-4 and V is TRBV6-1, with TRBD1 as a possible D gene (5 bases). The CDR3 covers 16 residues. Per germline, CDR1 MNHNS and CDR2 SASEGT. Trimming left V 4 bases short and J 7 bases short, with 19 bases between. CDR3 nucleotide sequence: TGTGCCAGCAGTGCGTCCTCGGTAGTGGGGGGTGAAAAACTGTTTTTT. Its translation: CASSASSVVGGEKLFF.

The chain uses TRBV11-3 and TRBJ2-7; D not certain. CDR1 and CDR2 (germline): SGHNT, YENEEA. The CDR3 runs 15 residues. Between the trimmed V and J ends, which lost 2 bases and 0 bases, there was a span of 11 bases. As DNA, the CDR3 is TGTGCCAGCAGCTTAAGAGCGAAGAGCTCCTACGAGCAGTACTTC. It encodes CASSLRAKSSYEQYF.

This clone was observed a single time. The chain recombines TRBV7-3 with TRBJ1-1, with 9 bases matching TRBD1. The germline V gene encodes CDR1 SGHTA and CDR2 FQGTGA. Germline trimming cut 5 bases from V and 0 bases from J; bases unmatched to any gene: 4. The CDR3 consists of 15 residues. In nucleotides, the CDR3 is TGTGCCAGCAGCCCCCGGACAGGGGTGAACACTGAAGCTTTCTTT. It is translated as CASSPRTGVNTEAFF. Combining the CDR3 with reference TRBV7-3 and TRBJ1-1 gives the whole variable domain GAGVSQTPSNKVTEKGKYVELRCDPISGHTALYWYRQSLGQGPEFLIYFQGTGAADDSGLPNDRFFAVRPEGSVSTLKIQRTERGDSAVYLCASSPRTGVNTEAFFGQGTRLTVV.

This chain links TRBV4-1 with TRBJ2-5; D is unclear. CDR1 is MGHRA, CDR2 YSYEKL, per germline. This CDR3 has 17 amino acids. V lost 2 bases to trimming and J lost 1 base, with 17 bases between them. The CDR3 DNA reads TGCGCCAGCAGCCAAATATTAAGTGGAGCGAGCCAAGAGACCCAGTACTTC. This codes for CASSQILSGASQETQYF.

The CDR3 region has the DNA TGTGCCAGCAGCCTAACCTACGAGCAGTACTTC. Its protein product is CASSLTYEQYF. The rearrangement joins TRBV7-2 to TRBJ2-7, with D uncertain. The ends were cut back, 5 bases at V and 2 bases at J, with 4 bases in the middle. The CDR3 consists of 11 residues. The germline gives CDR1 SGHTA, CDR2 FQGNSA.

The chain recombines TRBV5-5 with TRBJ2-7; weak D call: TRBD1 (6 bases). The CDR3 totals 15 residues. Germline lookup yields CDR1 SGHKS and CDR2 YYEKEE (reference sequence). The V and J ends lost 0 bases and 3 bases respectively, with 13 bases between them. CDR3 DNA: TGTGCCAGCAGCTTGGGGAGGACAGAGATCTACGAGCAGTACTTC. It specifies CASSLGRTEIYEQYF.

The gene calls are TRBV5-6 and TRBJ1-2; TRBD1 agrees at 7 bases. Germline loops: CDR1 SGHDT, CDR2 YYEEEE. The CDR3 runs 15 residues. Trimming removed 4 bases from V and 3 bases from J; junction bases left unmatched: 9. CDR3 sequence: CASSNGGGFHYGYTF. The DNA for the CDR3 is TGTGCCAGCAGCAATGGAGGGGGCTTTCACTATGGCTACACCTTC.

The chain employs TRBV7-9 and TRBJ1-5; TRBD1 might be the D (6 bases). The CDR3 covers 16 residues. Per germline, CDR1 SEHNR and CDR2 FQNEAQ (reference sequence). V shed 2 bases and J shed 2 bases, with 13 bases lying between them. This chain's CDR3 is CASSLTGIEGNQPQHF. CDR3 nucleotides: TGTGCCAGCAGCTTAACAGGGATAGAGGGCAATCAGCCCCAGCATTTT.

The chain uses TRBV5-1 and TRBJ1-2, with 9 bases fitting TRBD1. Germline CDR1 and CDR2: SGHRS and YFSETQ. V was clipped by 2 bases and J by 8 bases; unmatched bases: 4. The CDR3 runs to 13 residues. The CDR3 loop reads CASSLQGAEGYTF. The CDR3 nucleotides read TGCGCCAGCAGCTTACAGGGGGCAGAAGGCTACACCTTC.

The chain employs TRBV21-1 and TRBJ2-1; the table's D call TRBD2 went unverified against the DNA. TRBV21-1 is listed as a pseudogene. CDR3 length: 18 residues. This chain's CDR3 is CASSKGGGLASSYNEQFF. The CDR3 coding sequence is TGTGCCAGCAGCAAAGGTGGCGGCCTAGCGAGCTCCTACAATGAGCAGTTCTTC.

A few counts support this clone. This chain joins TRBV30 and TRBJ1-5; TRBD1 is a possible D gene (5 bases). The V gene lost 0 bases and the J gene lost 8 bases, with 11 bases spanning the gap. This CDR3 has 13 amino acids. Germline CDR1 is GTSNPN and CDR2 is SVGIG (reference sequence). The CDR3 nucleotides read TGTGCCTGGAGTGTAGGACAAAAGAAGCCCCAGCATTTT. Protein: CAWSVGQKKPQHF.

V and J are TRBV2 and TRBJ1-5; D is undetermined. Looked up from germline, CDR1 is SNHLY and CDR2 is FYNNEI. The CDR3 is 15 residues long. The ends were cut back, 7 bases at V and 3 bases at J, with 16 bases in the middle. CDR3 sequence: CASTIEDVANQPQHF. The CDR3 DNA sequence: TGTGCCAGCACTATAGAGGATGTCGCCAATCAGCCCCAGCATTTT.

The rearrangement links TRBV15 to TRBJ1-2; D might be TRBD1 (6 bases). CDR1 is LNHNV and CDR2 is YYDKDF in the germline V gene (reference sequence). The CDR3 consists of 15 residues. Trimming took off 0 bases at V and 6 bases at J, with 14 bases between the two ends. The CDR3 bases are TGTGCCACCAGCAGAGATTTACAGGGCAGGGATGGCTACACCTTC. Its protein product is CATSRDLQGRDGYTF.

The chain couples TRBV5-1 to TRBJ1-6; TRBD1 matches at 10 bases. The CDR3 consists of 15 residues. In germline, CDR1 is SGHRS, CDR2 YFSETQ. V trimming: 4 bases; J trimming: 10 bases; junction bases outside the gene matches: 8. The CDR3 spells CASSPRQGAGSPLHF. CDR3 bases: TGCGCCAGCAGCCCCCGACAGGGGGCTGGGTCACCCCTCCACTTT.

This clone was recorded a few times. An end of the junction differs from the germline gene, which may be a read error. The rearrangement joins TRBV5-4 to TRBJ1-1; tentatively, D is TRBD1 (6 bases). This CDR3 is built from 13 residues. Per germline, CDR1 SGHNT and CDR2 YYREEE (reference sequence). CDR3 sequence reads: CASSLDRNTEAFF. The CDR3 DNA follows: TGTGCCAGCAGTTTGGACAGGAACACTGAAGCTTTCTTT.

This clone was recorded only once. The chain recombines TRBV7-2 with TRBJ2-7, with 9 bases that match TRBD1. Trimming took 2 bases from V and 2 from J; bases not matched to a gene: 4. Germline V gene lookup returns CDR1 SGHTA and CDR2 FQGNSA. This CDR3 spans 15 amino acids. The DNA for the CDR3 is TGTGCCAGCAGCTTACCCGGGACAGGGACCTACGAGCAGTACTTC. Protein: CASSLPGTGTYEQYF.

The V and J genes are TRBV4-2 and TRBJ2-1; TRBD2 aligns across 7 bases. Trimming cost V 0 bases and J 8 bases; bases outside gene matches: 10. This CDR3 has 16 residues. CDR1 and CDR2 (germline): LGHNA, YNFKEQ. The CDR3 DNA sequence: TGTGCCAGCAGCCAAGATCCACGCGGGAGATTCCATGAGCAGTTCTTC. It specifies CASSQDPRGRFHEQFF.

CDR3 sequence: CASSLVAGEPTGELFF. The CDR3 DNA is TGTGCCAGCAGCTTAGTTGCGGGGGAACCCACCGGGGAGCTGTTTTTT. The chain recombines TRBV7-7 with TRBJ2-2; 7 bases line up with TRBD2. The CDR3 spans 16 residues. After removal of 1 base from V and 4 bases from J, the junction contained 6 bases not matched to a gene. CDR1 and CDR2 from the germline V gene are SSHAT and FNYEAQ (reference sequence).

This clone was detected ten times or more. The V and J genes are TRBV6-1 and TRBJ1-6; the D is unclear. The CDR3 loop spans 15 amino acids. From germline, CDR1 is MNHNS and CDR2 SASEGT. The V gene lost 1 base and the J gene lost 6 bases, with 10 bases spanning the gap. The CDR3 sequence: CASSEVTDGNSPLHF. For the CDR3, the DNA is TGTGCCAGCAGTGAAGTAACAGATGGTAATTCACCCCTCCACTTT.

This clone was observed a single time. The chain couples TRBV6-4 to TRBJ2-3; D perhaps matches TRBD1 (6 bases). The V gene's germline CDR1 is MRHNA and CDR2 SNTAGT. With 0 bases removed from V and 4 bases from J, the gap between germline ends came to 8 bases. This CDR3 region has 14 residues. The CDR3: CASSDSRGSDTQYF. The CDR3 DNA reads TGTGCCAGCAGTGACTCAAGGGGGTCAGATACGCAGTATTTT.

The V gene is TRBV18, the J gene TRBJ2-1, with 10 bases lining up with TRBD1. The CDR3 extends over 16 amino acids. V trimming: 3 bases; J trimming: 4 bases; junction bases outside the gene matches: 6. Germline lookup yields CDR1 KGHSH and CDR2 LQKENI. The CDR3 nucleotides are TGTGCCAGCTCACCGGCGGGACAGGGGACTTACAATGAGCAGTTCTTC. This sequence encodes CASSPAGQGTYNEQFF. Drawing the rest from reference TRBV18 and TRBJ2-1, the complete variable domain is NAGVMQNPRHLVRRRGQEARLRCSPMKGHSHVYWYRQLPEEGLKFMVYLQKENIIDESGMPKERFSAEFPKEGPSILRIQQVVRGDSAAYFCASSPAGQGTYNEQFFGPGTRLTVL.

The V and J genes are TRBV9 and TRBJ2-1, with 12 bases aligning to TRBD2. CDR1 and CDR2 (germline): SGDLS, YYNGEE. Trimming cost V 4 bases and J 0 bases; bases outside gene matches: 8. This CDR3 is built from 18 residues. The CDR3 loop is CASSSRLAGESSYNEQFF. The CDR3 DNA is TGTGCCAGCAGCTCCCGACTAGCGGGAGAGAGCTCCTACAATGAGCAGTTCTTC. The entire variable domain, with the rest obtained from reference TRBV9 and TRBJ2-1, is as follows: DSGVTQTPKHLITATGQRVTLRCSPRSGDLSVYWYQQSLDQGLQFLIQYYNGEERAKGNILERFSAQQFPDLHSELNLSSLELGDSALYFCASSSRLAGESSYNEQFFGPGTRLTVL.

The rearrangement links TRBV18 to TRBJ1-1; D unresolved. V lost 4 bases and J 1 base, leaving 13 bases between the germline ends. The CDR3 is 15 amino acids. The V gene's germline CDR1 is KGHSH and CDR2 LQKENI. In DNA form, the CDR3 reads TGTGCCAGCTCACTAAGGGAGGTAGGGAACACTGAAGCTTTCTTT. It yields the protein CASSLREVGNTEAFF.